A selection of T cell receptor beta chains follows, all from one sample in a study of shared clonotypes between healthy human individuals. Generated by immunoSEQ multiplex PCR, the TCRdb table keeps only in-frame clones and is missing some. The repertoire holds roughly 700,000 clones, around 74% seen once, with approximately 1.8% in the top ten. The sample consisted of memory CD4+ T cells sorted from blood. The receptors stem from a woman aged 25-40 years in good health. CDR3s include the opening cysteine and the closing phenylalanine or tryptophan. The order of the fields is D gene, clone size, J gene, V gene, CDR3 protein, CDR3 DNA. The D gene is left open where the match is weak. The size of a clone is reported for some rows only, either as once, few or many, or as a class for expanded clones.

D: .
size: few
J: TRBJ1-1
V: TRBV6-5
CDR3: CASSFEANTEAFF
DNA: TGTGCCAGCAGTTTCGAGGCGAACACTGAAGCTTTCTTT

D: TRBD2
size: .
J: TRBJ2-1
V: TRBV10-3
CDR3: CAISESGRGAYNEQFF
DNA: TGTGCCATCAGTGAGTCAGGGAGGGGTGCTTACAATGAGCAGTTCTTC

D: .
size: .
J: TRBJ1-6
V: TRBV27
CDR3: CASSPEGRLNSPLHF
DNA: TGTGCCAGCAGCCCCGAGGGACGGTTGAATTCACCCCTCCACTTT

D: TRBD2
size: .
J: TRBJ2-7
V: TRBV14
CDR3: CASSNQPSGSYEQYF
DNA: TGTGCCAGCAGCAATCAGCCTAGCGGGAGCTACGAGCAGTACTTC

D: TRBD1
size: once
J: TRBJ2-7
V: TRBV5-1
CDR3: CASRIRQGVGEQYF
DNA: TGCGCCAGCAGAATCCGACAGGGAGTTGGCGAGCAGTACTTC

D: .
size: .
J: TRBJ2-3
V: TRBV10-3
CDR3: CAIAQGTDTQYF
DNA: TGTGCCATCGCCCAGGGTACAGATACGCAGTATTTT

D: .
size: few
J: TRBJ1-1
V: TRBV19
CDR3: CASSIKGVTEAFF
DNA: TGTGCCAGTAGTATAAAAGGGGTCACTGAAGCTTTCTTT

D: TRBD1
size: few
J: TRBJ1-2
V: TRBV6-1
CDR3: CASSDGTGLYGYTF
DNA: TGTGCCAGCAGTGATGGGACAGGGCTCTATGGCTACACCTTC

D: TRBD2
size: many
J: TRBJ2-5
V: TRBV2
CDR3: CASSKLAGVETQYF
DNA: TGTGCCAGCAGTAAACTAGCGGGAGTCGAGACCCAGTACTTC

D: .
size: .
J: TRBJ2-5
V: TRBV20-1
CDR3: CSASYQETQYF
DNA: TGCAGTGCTAGCTACCAAGAGACCCAGTACTTC

D: TRBD2
size: .
J: TRBJ2-3
V: TRBV5-5
CDR3: CASSLVAGLAGDTQYF
DNA: TGTGCCAGCAGCTTGGTCGCGGGACTAGCAGGGGATACGCAGTATTTT

D: TRBD1
size: .
J: TRBJ2-2
V: TRBV27
CDR3: CASSKTGLSSGELFF
DNA: TGTGCCAGCAGCAAGACAGGGTTGTCATCCGGGGAGCTGTTTTTT

D: TRBD2
size: .
J: TRBJ2-3
V: TRBV25-1
CDR3: CASKVVREVTDTQYF
DNA: TGTGCCAGCAAGGTGGTGCGGGAGGTCACAGATACGCAGTATTTT

D: .
size: .
J: TRBJ2-5
V: TRBV2
CDR3: CASGRPYQETQYF
DNA: TGTGCCAGCGGGCGGCCTTACCAAGAGACCCAGTACTTC

D: .
size: few
J: TRBJ1-4
V: TRBV9
CDR3: CASSVDKVSVWEREKLFF
DNA: TGTGCCAGCAGCGTAGACAAGGTCTCAGTCTGGGAACGGGAAAAACTGTTTTTT

D: TRBD1
size: .
J: TRBJ2-5
V: TRBV5-6
CDR3: CASSRKDRVRETQYF
DNA: TGTGCCAGCAGCCGGAAGGACAGGGTTAGGGAGACCCAGTACTTC

D: TRBD2
size: .
J: TRBJ2-3
V: TRBV28
CDR3: CASSLGLAGVIGTDTQYF
DNA: TGTGCCAGCAGTTTGGGGCTAGCGGGAGTCATTGGCACAGATACGCAGTATTTT

D: .
size: .
J: TRBJ1-1
V: TRBV6-1
CDR3: CASIRGRAFF
DNA: TGTGCCAGCATTCGGGGCCGGGCTTTCTTT

D: TRBD2
size: .
J: TRBJ2-5
V: TRBV19
CDR3: CASSAGTSVQETQYF
DNA: TGTGCCAGTAGTGCCGGGACTAGTGTTCAAGAGACCCAGTACTTC

D: TRBD2
size: .
J: TRBJ2-1
V: TRBV7-2
CDR3: CASSMWTSGPWEQFF
DNA: TGTGCCAGCAGCATGTGGACTAGTGGCCCCTGGGAGCAGTTCTTC

D: TRBD1
size: .
J: TRBJ1-1
V: TRBV5-1
CDR3: CASSPTGGGTEAFF
DNA: TGCGCCAGCAGCCCGACAGGGGGGGGCACTGAAGCTTTCTTT

D: .
size: .
J: TRBJ1-3
V: TRBV5-5
CDR3: CASSLVQGEGNTIYF
DNA: TGTGCCAGCAGCTTGGTACAGGGTGAAGGAAACACCATATATTTT

D: .
size: once
J: TRBJ2-6
V: TRBV7-9
CDR3: CASSLGISGANVLTF
DNA: TGTGCCAGCAGCTTAGGAATCTCTGGGGCCAACGTCCTGACTTTC

D: TRBD1
size: .
J: TRBJ2-5
V: TRBV9
CDR3: CASSVATGGLGRETQYF
DNA: TGTGCCAGCAGCGTAGCTACAGGGGGGCTAGGACGAGAGACCCAGTACTTC

D: .
size: once
J: TRBJ1-1
V: TRBV7-2
CDR3: CASSLGGYPEAFF
DNA: TGTGCCAGCAGCTTAGGGGGGTACCCTGAAGCTTTCTTT

D: .
size: .
J: TRBJ1-5
V: TRBV6-6
CDR3: CASSYEDYSNQPQHF
DNA: TGTGCCAGCAGTTACGAGGATTATAGCAATCAGCCCCAGCATTTT

D: .
size: .
J: TRBJ2-1
V: TRBV7-2
CDR3: CASSLGYNEQFF
DNA: TGTGCCAGCAGCTTAGGGTACAATGAGCAGTTCTTC

D: .
size: .
J: TRBJ2-7
V: TRBV20-1
CDR3: CSARLDYEQYF
DNA: TGCAGTGCTAGATTAGATTACGAGCAGTACTTC

D: .
size: once
J: TRBJ2-1
V: TRBV11-2
CDR3: CASSRPSAGWATGEQFF
DNA: TGTGCCAGCAGCCGTCCCAGCGCGGGATGGGCCACTGGTGAGCAGTTCTTC

D: .
size: .
J: TRBJ2-7
V: TRBV6-1
CDR3: CASSWGYEQYF
DNA: TGTGCCAGCAGTTGGGGCTACGAGCAGTACTTC

D: TRBD1
size: .
J: TRBJ1-4
V: TRBV6-9
CDR3: CASPVPGQCSTNEKLFF
DNA: TGTGCCAGCCCCGTCCCGGGACAGTGCTCAACTAATGAAAAACTGTTTTTT

D: TRBD1
size: .
J: TRBJ2-3
V: TRBV7-9
CDR3: CASSLNQGADTQYF
DNA: TGTGCCAGCAGCCTCAACCAGGGGGCAGATACGCAGTATTTT

D: .
size: .
J: TRBJ2-6
V: TRBV6-1
CDR3: CASCFRSGANVLTF
DNA: TGTGCCAGCTGCTTCAGGTCTGGGGCCAACGTCCTGACTTTC

D: .
size: .
J: TRBJ2-5
V: TRBV23-1
CDR3: CASSKASETQYF
DNA: TGCGCCAGCTCAAAAGCTTCAGAGACCCAGTACTTC

D: .
size: .
J: TRBJ1-4
V: TRBV5-4
CDR3: CASSLRYDEKLFF
DNA: TGTGCCAGCAGCCTCCGTTATGATGAAAAACTGTTTTTT

D: TRBD2
size: .
J: TRBJ2-7
V: TRBV11-1
CDR3: CASSLLAGGYEQYF
DNA: TGTGCCAGCAGCTTACTAGCGGGAGGCTACGAGCAGTACTTC

D: .
size: .
J: TRBJ2-2
V: TRBV5-1
CDR3: CASSLIGDGTTGELFF
DNA: TGCGCCAGCAGCTTGATTGGGGACGGTACCACCGGGGAGCTGTTTTTT

D: TRBD1
size: .
J: TRBJ2-5
V: TRBV7-3
CDR3: CASSIATGGPQYF
DNA: TGTGCCAGCAGCATAGCGACAGGGGGGCCCCAGTACTTC

D: TRBD1
size: few
J: TRBJ1-1
V: TRBV7-8
CDR3: CASSSWRTGGRSTEAFF
DNA: TGTGCCAGCAGCTCCTGGAGGACAGGGGGTAGGAGCACTGAAGCTTTCTTT

D: .
size: once
J: TRBJ2-7
V: TRBV7-8
CDR3: CASRREVPPYEQYF
DNA: TGTGCCAGCAGAAGAGAGGTTCCCCCCTACGAGCAGTACTTC

D: TRBD2
size: .
J: TRBJ2-7
V: TRBV30
CDR3: CAWSVTSEEYEQYF
DNA: TGTGCCTGGAGTGTAACTAGCGAGGAGTACGAGCAGTACTTC